What follows is one T cell receptor beta chain and its context. In its sample, this clone was seen once. Its antigen is currently not known. The input lacks base qualities; no much larger clone sits a single base away. The source of the sample is a study of T cell responses to AZD1222 COVID-19 vaccine (TCRdb year 2021). About the full investigation: AZD1222 recipients whose second dose came at about 4 weeks and those whose second dose came at about 12 weeks were combined into one group, since spike-specific TCR depth and breadth did not differ between the two schedules. A total of approximately 240 trial participants underwent TCR sequencing, of whom approximately 210 received two doses of AZD1222 and about 26 received two doses of the MenACWY control vaccine. Trial participants were enrolled by age into 18-55, 56-69 and 70-plus year subgroups, with roughly 160, 29 and 62 TCR-sequenced participants respectively.

Per the publication, the time point label means: baseline before first vaccination. Vaccinee samples were obtained from the UK trials COV001 and COV002, which included a single-blind randomized controlled phase 2/3 trial of AZD1222 (ChAdOx1 nCoV-19) in healthy adults. Trial participant PBMC samples were collected at day 0 and day 28 after the second dose for TCRbeta chain sequencing. The CDR3 regions of human TCRbeta chains were subjected to immunosequencing. In the original analysis: TCRs in the repertoires were matched against a reference library of SARS-CoV-2-specific TCRs that had been generated with the MIRA antigen-specificity platform. Breadth meant the fraction of unique TCRs that were SARS-CoV-2-associated, whereas depth meant the fraction of total T cells that were SARS-CoV-2-associated. Using the MIRA data, every spike-specific TCR was mapped to the spike region that the TCR reacted to and assigned to either a CD4 or a CD8 class. Log10-transformed breadth and depth values were compared by one-way ANOVA with Sidak's multiple comparisons tests. Drawn from immuneACCESS, this table holds only the in-frame rearrangements with V and J called that TCRdb kept. Clones are partly lost; checked studies trace under half to an unresolved V gene and leave the rest unexplained. V and J calls and clone size are copied from that table; D and trimming were computed from the DNA. This sample holds about 55,000 clones; roughly 90% were observed only once. Just under 2% of the sample is in the top ten clones.

Summary of the overall study and its limitations: Because no day 14 peak-response samples were available, the repertoires could be characterized only after the peak T cell response. The vaccine-associated CD4 TCRs covered the entire spike protein, and the dominant responses fell in regions 160-218 and 743-854. After two AZD1222 doses, both the breadth and the depth of spike-specific TCRs were significantly higher than at day 0 and than in MenACWY recipients. The 56-69-year group was small, and its depth increase did not reach significance, likely because of low power. Reportedly, close to half of the unique spike-specific TCRs recognized epitopes lying outside the regions that are mutated in the B.1.351 and B.1.1.7 variants. Most participants were white British and females outnumbered males, and the authors suggested that clonal diversity may have been underestimated. Conclusions about previously exposed vaccinees are limited because only six or seven AZD1222 recipients were SARS-CoV-2 seropositive at baseline.

The source of this sequence is an adult in good health. The sequencing used peripheral blood, collected on day 0 of AZD1222 vaccination.

The CDR3 reads CASSSGRLYGYTF. The DNA reads as follows: TGTGCCAGCAGTTCCGGACGGTTATATGGCTACACCTTC. This sequence uses TRBV28 and TRBJ1-2; no D segment can be confidently identified. Based on the germline V gene, the CDR1 and CDR2 sequences are MDHEN and SYDVKM. V is cut by 4 bases and J by 5 bases, and the space between the germline ends is 11 bases. The CDR3 holds 13 amino acids from the cysteine to the phenylalanine. The CDR3 DNA has 39 bases and is translated from base 1.